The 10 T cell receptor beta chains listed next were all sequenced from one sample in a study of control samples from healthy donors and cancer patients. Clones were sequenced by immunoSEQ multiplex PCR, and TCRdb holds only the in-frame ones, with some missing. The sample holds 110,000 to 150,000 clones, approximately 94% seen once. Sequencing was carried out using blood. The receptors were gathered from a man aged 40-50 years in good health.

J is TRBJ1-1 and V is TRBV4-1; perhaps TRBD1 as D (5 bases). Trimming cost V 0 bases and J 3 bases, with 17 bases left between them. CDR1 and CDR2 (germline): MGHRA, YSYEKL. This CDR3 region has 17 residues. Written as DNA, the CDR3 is TGCGCCAGCAGCCAAGATTGGGGAGCAGGGTCCGACACTGAAGCTTTCTTT. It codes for CASSQDWGAGSDTEAFF.

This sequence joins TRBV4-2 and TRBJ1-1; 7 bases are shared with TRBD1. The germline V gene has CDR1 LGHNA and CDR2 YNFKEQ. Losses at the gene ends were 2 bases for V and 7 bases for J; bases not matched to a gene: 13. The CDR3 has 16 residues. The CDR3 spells CASSQRQGVGKDEAFF. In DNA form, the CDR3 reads TGTGCCAGCAGCCAACGACAGGGTGTTGGGAAGGATGAAGCTTTCTTT.

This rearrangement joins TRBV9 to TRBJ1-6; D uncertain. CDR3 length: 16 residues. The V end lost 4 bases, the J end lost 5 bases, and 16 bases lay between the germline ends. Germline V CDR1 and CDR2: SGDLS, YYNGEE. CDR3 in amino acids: CASSPHGSGNNSPLHF. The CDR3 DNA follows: TGTGCCAGCAGCCCTCATGGTTCGGGAAATAATTCACCCCTCCACTTT.

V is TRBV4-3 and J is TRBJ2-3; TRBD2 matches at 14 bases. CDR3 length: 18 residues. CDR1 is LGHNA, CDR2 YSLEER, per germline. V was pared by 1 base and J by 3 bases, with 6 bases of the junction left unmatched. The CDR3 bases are TGCGCCAGCAGCCAAGGACTAGCGGGGGGGCTGGAGACAGATACGCAGTATTTT. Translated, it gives CASSQGLAGGLETDTQYF.

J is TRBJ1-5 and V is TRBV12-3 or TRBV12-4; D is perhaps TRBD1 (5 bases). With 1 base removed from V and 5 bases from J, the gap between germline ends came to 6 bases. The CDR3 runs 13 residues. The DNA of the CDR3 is TGTGCCAGCAGTTTAGGGGGGTATCAGCCCCAGCATTTT. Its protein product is CASSLGGYQPQHF.

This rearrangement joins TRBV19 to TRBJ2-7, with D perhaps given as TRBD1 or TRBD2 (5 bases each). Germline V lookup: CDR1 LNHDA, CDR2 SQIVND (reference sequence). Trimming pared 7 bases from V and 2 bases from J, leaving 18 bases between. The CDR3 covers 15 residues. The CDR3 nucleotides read TGTGCCAGTACGGTCGGCGAGGGGTTGGCCTACGAGCAGTACTTC. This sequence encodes CASTVGEGLAYEQYF.

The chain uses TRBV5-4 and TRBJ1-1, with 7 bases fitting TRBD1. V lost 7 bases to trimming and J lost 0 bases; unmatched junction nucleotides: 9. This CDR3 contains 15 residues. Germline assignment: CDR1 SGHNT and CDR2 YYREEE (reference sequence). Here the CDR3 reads CASETQGGLNTEAFF. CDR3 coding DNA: TGTGCCAGCGAGACCCAGGGGGGGCTGAACACTGAAGCTTTCTTT. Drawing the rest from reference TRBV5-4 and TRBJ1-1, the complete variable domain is ETGVTQSPTHLIKTRGQQVTLRCSSQSGHNTVSWYQQALGQGPQFIFQYYREEENGRGNFPPRFSGLQFPNYSSELNVNALELDDSALYLCASETQGGLNTEAFFGQGTRLTVV.

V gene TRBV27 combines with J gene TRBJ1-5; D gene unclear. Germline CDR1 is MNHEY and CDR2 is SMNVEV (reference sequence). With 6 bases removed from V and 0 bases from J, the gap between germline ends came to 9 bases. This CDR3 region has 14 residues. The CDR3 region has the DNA TGTGCCAGCAGCCCCGTGTATAGCAATCAGCCCCAGCATTTT. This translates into CASSPVYSNQPQHF.

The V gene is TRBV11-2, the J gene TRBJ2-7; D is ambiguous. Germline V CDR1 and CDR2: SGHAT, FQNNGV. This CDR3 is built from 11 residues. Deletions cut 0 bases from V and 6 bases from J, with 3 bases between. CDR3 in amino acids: CASSLEVEQYF. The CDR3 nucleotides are TGTGCCAGCAGCTTAGAGGTCGAGCAGTACTTC.

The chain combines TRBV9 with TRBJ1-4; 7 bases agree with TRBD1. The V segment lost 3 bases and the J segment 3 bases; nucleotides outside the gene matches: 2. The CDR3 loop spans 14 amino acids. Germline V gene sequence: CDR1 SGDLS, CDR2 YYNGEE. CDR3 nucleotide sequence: TGTGCCAGCAGCGCCCAGGGGGCTAATGAAAAACTGTTTTTT. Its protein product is CASSAQGANEKLFF.